What follows describes a single TCR beta chain. What antigen it recognizes has not been identified. Within one base of it there is no much larger clone, and no base qualities were kept. This sample was included in a study of shared clonotypes between healthy human individuals (dated by TCRdb to 2020 to 2022). Regarding the research as a whole: The cohort included three men and a couple of women between 18 and 49 years of age. For each donor, CD4 naive and CD4 memory were each run on three plates, CD8 naive on two plates, and CD8 memory on one plate. The study deeply sequenced blood TCR repertoires of five healthy adults to estimate repertoire size and the extent of clonotype sharing between individuals. Different laboratories and diverse techniques were used to prepare libraries and sequence TCR repertoires, to increase sequencing depth and limit assay-specific biases. Leukapheresis yielded between about 0.9 and 10 billion PBMCs per donor.

The donors were healthy, HIV-negative adults with no recently reported acute infections or vaccinations. Only Caucasian adults living in Nashville, Tennessee, USA were represented among the donors. Magnetic negative selection was used to enrich CD4+ T cells, after which naive cells were positively selected on CD45RA and the negative fraction became the memory subset. Blood was collected by leukapheresis, and PBMCs were isolated by Ficoll-Histopaque density gradient centrifugation and then cryopreserved in liquid nitrogen vapor phase. Purity and quantity of every magnetically sorted T cell population were checked by analytical flow cytometry. Genomic DNA was isolated from each sorted fraction and quantified by UV absorbance on a Nanodrop 2000c. General study outcomes and caveats: Compared with non-shared clonotypes, clonotypes shared by all four sorted-subset donors had higher generation probabilities. Sampling was restricted to blood, and TCR repertoires in tissues likely differ from the TCR repertoires found in blood. Because the study included only a small number of donors, the genetic and exposure-history diversity represented was limited. Rarefaction of sorted-subset datasets indicated incomplete sequencing despite the large sequencing depth. Pairwise subsampling indicated that sequencing depth was expected to affect the degree of clonotype sharing among donors. Estimated clonotype richness was generally larger for naive than for memory subsets. Across four donors, approximately 4.9% of naive CD4, roughly 3.5% of naive CD8, approximately 2.5% of memory CD4, and under 0.45% of memory CD8 clonotypes were shared.

Between the V and J ends, shortened by 6 bases and 6 bases respectively, the junction contains 17 bases. CDR1 MDHEN and CDR2 SYDVKM were looked up in the germline V gene. Taken from cysteine to phenylalanine, the CDR3 has 14 residues. Just CDR3 DNA is preserved here, 42 bases in frame from base 1. Using the deep immunoSEQ assay, multiplex PCR amplified TCR CDR3 regions from genomic DNA. Extracted genomic DNA from each cell subset was distributed evenly across all wells of several immunoSEQ 96-well plates, and each plate was treated as a replicate. For sorted subsets, each replicate PCR was loaded with 200 to 250 ng genomic DNA, equivalent to approximately 33,000 T cell genomes. Purified libraries were measured with a Qubit 3.0 fluorometer, size-checked on a Bioanalyzer 2100, and measured again with the KAPA Library Quantification kit. Every immunoSEQ 96-well plate was sequenced on a dedicated single-read 150-cycle Illumina NextSeq 550 flow cell. In the source study's methods: Because the immunoSEQ output held only junctional sequences and lacked quality scores, the filtering could not match the filtering applied to full-length reads. Sequences were annotated with PyIR, a Python wrapper for IgBLAST v1.9, using IMGT germline references to assign V/J genes and CDR3. Reads were filtered out if the reads had weak V/J assignments (E-value above 1e-6), no CDR3, stop codons, out-of-frame junctions, or ambiguous translated residues. A V3J clonotype was defined by an identical inferred V gene, J gene, and CDR3 amino acid sequence. Percentage overlap between repertoires was calculated by dividing the number of shared unique clonotypes by the size of the smaller repertoire. Richness of each repertoire was evaluated using RTK rarefaction, the Chao1 estimator, and Recon v2.1 estimates of unobserved clonotypes. For all TCRbeta clonotypes obtained by the gDNA method from a few donors, generation probabilities were computed with OLGA. In its TCRdb copy, this immuneACCESS table keeps in-frame sequences only and misses some clones. Where compared with another copy, unresolved V genes explain less than half of these, and the others have no known cause. The DNA was the basis for D and trimming; V, J and clone size are from that table. The sample table contains about 2.3 million clones; only one count was recorded for more than 85% of them. The top ten clones comprise 0.39% of the sample.

The receptor's source is a young man in good health. Some clones in this sample may be carry-over from other donors' samples. This chain joins TRBV28 to TRBJ1-2; TRBD1 could be the D gene, as 5 bases match. Sequencing was done on a sample of naive CD4+ T cells from PBMCs. The meaning of the sample's cell subset or site label: CD45RA+ positively selected. CDR3 loop: CASSPPIRGNGYTF. The DNA reads as follows: TGTGCCAGCAGCCCCCCAATTCGGGGGAATGGCTACACCTTC.